This T cell receptor (beta chain) originates from a study of T-cell reconstitution after alpha-beta-depleted transplantation in children. To note about this clonotype: What it binds is not known.

Study results and limitations: Expanded graft clones, several hundred of them, were reportedly the source of alpha-beta T cells about two months after transplant. In some patients, recipient T cells and intrathymic progenitors surviving conditioning explained high day-60 diversity. T-cell counts and diversity at one year post-transplant came mainly from newly produced T cells.

From germline, CDR1 is KGHDR and CDR2 SFDVKD. This CDR3 contains 17 residues. Germline trimming cut 5 bases from V and 1 base from J; bases unmatched to any gene: 8. A library of TCRbeta sequences, prepared with unique molecular identifiers, was generated. TCRdb fed the PCR reads into MiXCR, producing one record per CDR3 protein. Of fewer than 85,000 distinct CDR3 sequences in the sample, less than 15% are singletons; the top ten hold about 30%. The chain couples TRBV24-1 to TRBJ2-3; 10 bases align to TRBD2. This TCR was sampled from a male patient under 10 years old who had a stem cell transplant for acute lymphoblastic leukemia, so the T cells may come from the graft donor. Sequences were derived from PBMCs, mostly from graft donor cells, sampled 180 days after TCRalphabeta/CD19-depleted stem cell transplant. CDR3 sequence: CATSVRTSGGGTDTQYF. The DNA of the CDR3 is TGTGCCACCAGTGTTCGGACTAGCGGTGGGGGCACAGATACGCAGTATTTT.